This TCR beta chain was documented in a study of blood T cell repertoires in COVID-19. Study-wide context: Acute and convalescent COVID-19 specimens originated in the United States, Italy and Spain. T cells, B-cell-depleted T cells, or PBMCs supplied cDNA or gDNA.

Methods used by the authors: From reference gene primer amplification, estimates of nucleated cell counts were derived. Here immunoSEQ multiplex PCR was the method, and the copy in TCRdb shows in-frame clones only, minus some. V and J calls and clone size are those listed in that table; D and trimming were worked out from the DNA. The sample lists 29,000 or so clones; approximately 90% were seen once. Germline CDR1 reads LNHDA; CDR2 reads SQIVND (reference sequence). Trimming left V 2 bases short and J 9 bases short, with 5 bases between. The CDR3 totals 11 residues. The chain recombines TRBV19 with TRBJ2-1, with D unresolved. Sequenced: peripheral blood. The source of this sequence is a man between 60 and 75 years old with acute or convalescent COVID-19. The CDR3: CASSILSEQFF. CDR3 coding DNA: TGTGCCAGTAGTATACTTAGTGAGCAGTTCTTC.